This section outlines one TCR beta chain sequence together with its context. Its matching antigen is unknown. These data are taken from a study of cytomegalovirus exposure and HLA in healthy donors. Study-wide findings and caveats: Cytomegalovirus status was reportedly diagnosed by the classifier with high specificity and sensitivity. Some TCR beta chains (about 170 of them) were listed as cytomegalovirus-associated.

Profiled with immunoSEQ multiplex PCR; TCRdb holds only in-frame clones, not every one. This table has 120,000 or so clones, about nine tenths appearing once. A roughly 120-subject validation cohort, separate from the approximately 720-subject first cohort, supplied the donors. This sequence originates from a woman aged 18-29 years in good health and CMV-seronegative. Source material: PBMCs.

Written as DNA, the CDR3 is TGTGCCAGCAGTACGGGACTAGTGACAGATACGCAGTATTTT. It is translated as CASSTGLVTDTQYF. This rearrangement joins TRBV27 to TRBJ2-3, with 8 nucleotides matching TRBD2. V shed 5 bases, J shed 3 bases, and the junction held 4 bases outside the gene matches. Germline V CDR1 and CDR2: MNHEY, SMNVEV (reference sequence). The CDR3 is made up of 14 amino acids.